This TCR beta chain was obtained from a study of T cell responses to AZD1222 COVID-19 vaccine. The study's findings and limits: Elevations in Spike-specific TCR breadth and depth followed administration of two AZD1222 doses. Most donors were white British, females outnumbered males, and clonal diversity was possibly underestimated.

This table comes from immunoSEQ multiplex PCR, and its TCRdb copy is limited to in-frame clones, with some not included. This table holds about 140,000 clones, about 88% found once. In the case of this clone: Its antigen is as yet unknown.

V lost 8 bases, J lost 5 bases, and 10 bases lay in between. CDR1 and CDR2 from the germline V gene are MNHNY and SVGAGI (reference sequence). The length of the CDR3 is 12 residues. The sample in question was peripheral blood, obtained on day 0 of AZD1222 vaccination. The chain carries TRBV6-6 and TRBJ1-5; D remains unclear. The TCR originated in an adult in good health. This CDR3 reads CASGRTDQPQHF. DNA for the CDR3: TGTGCCAGCGGAAGGACGGATCAGCCCCAGCATTTT.